This T cell receptor beta chain was documented in a study of shared clonotypes between healthy human individuals. Study-wide results and caveats: Generation of non-shared clonotypes was less probable than generation of clonotypes shared by all four donors.

Naive CD8 cells lacked CD45RO and underwent positive selection for CCR7, leaving out terminally differentiated effector memory CD45RA+ cells. About this clone: The antigen remains unidentified.

CDR3 size: 18 residues. Losses at the gene ends were 3 bases for V and 4 bases for J; bases not matched to a gene: 13. Germline CDR1 and CDR2: SEHNR and FQNEAQ (reference sequence). Replicate PCRs run on sorted subsets employed 200 ng DNA, some 33,000 T cell genomes. The method was immunoSEQ multiplex PCR; TCRdb's version includes in-frame clones alone and lacks a portion of them. The sample records more than 600,000 clones, about 92% being singletons. The rearrangement uses TRBV7-9 and TRBJ2-1; TRBD2 matches 9 bases. Sequenced material: naive CD8+ T cells sorted from blood. The receptor's source is a man aged 25-45 years in good health. CDR3 in amino acids: CASSLVGGSREGYNEQFF. In DNA, the CDR3 is TGTGCCAGCAGCTTGGTAGGGGGCTCGCGGGAGGGATACAATGAGCAGTTCTTC. The whole variable domain, remainder taken from reference TRBV7-9 and TRBJ2-1, is DTGVSQNPRHKITKRGQNVTFRCDPISEHNRLYWYRQTLGQGPEFLTYFQNEAQLEKSRLLSDRFSAERPKGSFSTLEIQRTEQGDSAMYLCASSLVGGSREGYNEQFFGPGTRLTVL.